This TCR beta chain was recorded in a study of shared clonotypes between healthy human individuals. Overall study results and limits: Only blood underwent sampling, and tissue repertoires likely differ. Non-shared clonotypes had lower generation probabilities than clonotypes shared by all four sorted-subset donors. Shared clonotypes: roughly 4.7% naive CD4, roughly 3.5% naive CD8, about 2.4% memory CD4, approximately 0.41% memory CD8.

The assay was carried out at the deep level. Profiling relied on immunoSEQ multiplex PCR, and the TCRdb table lists in-frame clones only, not all of them. The sample contains approximately 720,000 clones, 92% of which appear only once. There are 14 residues in the CDR3. Trimming pared 7 bases from V and 4 bases from J, leaving 15 bases between. Germline CDR1 and CDR2: SGHNT and YYREEE (reference sequence). In this sample, this clone turned up once. Its specificity is unknown. Naive CD8 cells, CD45RO-negative and positively selected for CCR7, excluded terminally differentiated effector memory CD45RA+ cells.

This TCR was recovered from a man aged 25 to 40 in good health. Sequencing was done on a sample of naive CD8+ T cells sorted from blood. The V and J genes are TRBV5-4 and TRBJ2-1, with a possible D match to TRBD1 (5 bases). CDR3 nucleotide sequence: TGTGCCAGCCGTTGGGGCCGGAATTACAATGAGCAGTTCTTC. Translated: CASRWGRNYNEQFF.